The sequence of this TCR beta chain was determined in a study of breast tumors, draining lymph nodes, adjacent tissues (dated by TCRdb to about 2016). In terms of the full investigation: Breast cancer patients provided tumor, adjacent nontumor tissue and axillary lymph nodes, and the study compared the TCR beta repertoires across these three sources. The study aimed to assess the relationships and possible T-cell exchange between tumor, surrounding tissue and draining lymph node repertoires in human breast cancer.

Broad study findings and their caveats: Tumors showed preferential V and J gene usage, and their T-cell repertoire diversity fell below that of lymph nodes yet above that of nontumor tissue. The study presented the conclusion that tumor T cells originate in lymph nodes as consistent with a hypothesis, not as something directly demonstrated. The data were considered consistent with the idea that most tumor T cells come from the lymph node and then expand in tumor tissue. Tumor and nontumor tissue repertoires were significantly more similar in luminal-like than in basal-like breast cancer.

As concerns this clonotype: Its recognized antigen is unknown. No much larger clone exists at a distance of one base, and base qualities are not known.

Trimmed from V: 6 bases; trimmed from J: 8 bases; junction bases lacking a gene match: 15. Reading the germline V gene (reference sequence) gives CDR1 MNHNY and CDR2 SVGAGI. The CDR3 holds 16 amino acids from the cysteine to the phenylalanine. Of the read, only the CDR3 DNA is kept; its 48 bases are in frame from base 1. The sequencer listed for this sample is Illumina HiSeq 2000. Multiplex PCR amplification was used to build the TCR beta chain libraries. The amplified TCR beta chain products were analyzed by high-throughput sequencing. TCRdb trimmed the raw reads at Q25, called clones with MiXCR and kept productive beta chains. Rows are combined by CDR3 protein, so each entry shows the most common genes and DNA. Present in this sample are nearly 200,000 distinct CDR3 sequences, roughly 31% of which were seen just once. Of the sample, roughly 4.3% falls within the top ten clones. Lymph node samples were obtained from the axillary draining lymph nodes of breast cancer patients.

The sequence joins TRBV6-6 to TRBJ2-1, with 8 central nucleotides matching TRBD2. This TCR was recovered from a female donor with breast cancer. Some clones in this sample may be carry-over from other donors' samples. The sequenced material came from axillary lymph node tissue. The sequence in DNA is TGTGCCAGCAGCGACCCTGGGGCTAGCGGGTGGGATGAGCAGTTCTTC. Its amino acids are CASSDPGASGWDEQFF.